Presented here are 32 T cell receptor beta chains from one specimen sequenced in a study of shared clonotypes between healthy human individuals. TCRdb keeps only in-frame clones here, not all; method: immunoSEQ multiplex PCR. The table shows around 1 million clones, with 60% to 85% occurring only once. Sequencing used memory CD4+ T cells sorted from blood. Subset reported: CD45RA-negative fraction. These receptors were collected from a man between 18 and 29 years old in good health.

In regard to this clone: One end of the junction does not line up with germline, which may come from a read error. The gene calls are TRBV29-1 and TRBJ2-5, with 11 bases lining up with TRBD1. CDR1 and CDR2 from the germline V gene are SQVTM and ANQGSEA. The CDR3 contains 14 residues. CDR3 sequence reads: CSVEALWGQGAQYF. The CDR3 DNA reads TGCAGCGTCGAAGCATTGTGGGGACAGGGGGCCCAGTACTTC.

The CDR3 DNA reads TGTGCCAGCAGCTTAGAGGCGGGAGGGCCTTACGAGCAGTACTTC. Residues: CASSLEAGGPYEQYF. The chain links TRBV7-2 to TRBJ2-7; TRBD2 matches at 9 bases. The trim removed 1 base at V and 4 bases at J, leaving 5 bases unmatched. Germline CDR1 SGHTA, CDR2 FQGNSA. This CDR3 spans 15 amino acids. The full variable domain, its missing parts supplied by reference TRBV7-2 and TRBJ2-7, is GAGVSQSPSNKVTEKGKDVELRCDPISGHTALYWYRQSLGQGLEFLIYFQGNSAPDKSGLPSDRFSAERTGGSVSTLTIQRTQQEDSAVYLCASSLEAGGPYEQYFGPGTRLTVT.

V usage is TRBV19 and J usage is TRBJ2-2; 13 bases align to TRBD2. CDR1 and CDR2 from the germline V gene are LNHDA and SQIVND (reference sequence). Trimming cost V 4 bases and J 0 bases; bases outside gene matches: 8. The CDR3 is 19 amino acids. CDR3 residues: CASSRGTSGKGPNTGELFF. The CDR3, as DNA: TGTGCCAGTAGTAGAGGGACTAGCGGGAAGGGCCCGAACACCGGGGAGCTGTTTTTT.

This chain uses TRBV5-1 with TRBJ2-7, with 9 nucleotides matching TRBD2. V trimming: 4 bases; J trimming: 2 bases; junction bases outside the gene matches: 7. Germline CDR1 and CDR2: SGHRS and YFSETQ. This CDR3 comprises 15 residues. CDR3 amino acids: CASSPLAGTAYEQYF. CDR3 coding DNA: TGCGCCAGCAGCCCTCTAGCGGGGACTGCCTACGAGCAGTACTTC.

V is TRBV18 and J is TRBJ1-3; TRBD1 aligns across 8 bases. The CDR3 extends over 15 amino acids. With 5 bases clipped from V and 1 base from J, the junction kept 4 bases outside the gene matches. The germline gives CDR1 KGHSH, CDR2 LQKENI. The CDR3 DNA sequence: TGTGCCAGCTCATTTGGACAGGGATCTGGAAACACCATATATTTT. This codes for CASSFGQGSGNTIYF.

The chain combines TRBV4-2 with TRBJ2-5, with TRBD2 matching over 12 bases. The CDR3 has 18 amino acids. Looked up from germline, CDR1 is LGHNA and CDR2 is YNFKEQ. J was trimmed by 1 base and V by 0 bases; bases with no gene match: 6. CDR3 in DNA: TGTGCCAGCAGCCAAGAGCTCGGGACTAGCGGGTTCCAAGAGACCCAGTACTTC. Translated: CASSQELGTSGFQETQYF.

This clone was counted ten times or more. The rearrangement uses TRBV29-1 and TRBJ2-5, with no clear D. This CDR3 is 10 amino acids long. V shed 0 bases and J shed 8 bases, with 4 bases lying between them. The germline V gene encodes CDR1 SQVTM and CDR2 ANQGSEA. The DNA for the CDR3 is TGCAGCGTTGAAGAAGTAACCCAGTACTTC. Amino acid sequence: CSVEEVTQYF.

The chain has TRBV7-2 and TRBJ2-3, with 9 bases lining up with TRBD2. After removal of 5 bases from V and 2 bases from J, the junction contained 14 bases not matched to a gene. The CDR3 is made up of 18 amino acids. Germline CDR1 is SGHTA and CDR2 is FQGNSA. CDR3 sequence (DNA): TGTGCCAGCAGCGGCCCGGGGGCTAGCGGGAAATCCACAGATACGCAGTATTTT. This encodes CASSGPGASGKSTDTQYF.

The rearrangement uses TRBV7-9 and TRBJ1-2, with D unclear. Germline CDR1 and CDR2: SEHNR and FQNEAQ (reference sequence). With 2 bases removed from V and 8 bases from J, the gap between germline ends came to 12 bases. This CDR3 region has 13 residues. For the CDR3, the DNA is TGTGCCAGCAGCTTAATCCAGGCGGACGGCTACACCTTC. This translates into CASSLIQADGYTF.

This clone was detected a few times. J is TRBJ2-2 and V is TRBV5-6, with 9 positions matching TRBD2. CDR1 is SGHDT and CDR2 is YYEEEE in the germline V gene. V trimming: 0 bases; J trimming: 4 bases; junction bases outside the gene matches: 4. The CDR3 is made up of 16 amino acids. The chain's CDR3 is CASSLALAGFTGELFF. DNA for the CDR3: TGTGCCAGCAGCTTGGCCCTAGCGGGATTCACCGGGGAGCTGTTTTTT.

The chain joins TRBV6-5 to TRBJ2-7, with 11 bases aligning to TRBD1. V dropped 2 bases and J dropped 6; count of bases not matched to a gene: 3. This CDR3 is built from 14 residues. Germline CDR1 reads MNHEY; CDR2 reads SVGAGI. The CDR3 DNA reads TGTGCCAGCAGTTACGAGGGACAGGGGGGCGAGCAGTACTTC. It codes for CASSYEGQGGEQYF.

The chain joins TRBV5-1 to TRBJ2-5, with 9 bases identical to TRBD2. The V gene's germline CDR1 is SGHRS and CDR2 YFSETQ. CDR3 size: 13 residues. The V segment lost 5 bases and the J segment 7 bases; nucleotides outside the gene matches: 6. CDR3 coding DNA: TGCGCCAGCAGTGATAGCGGGGGCGGGACCCAGTACTTC. Residues: CASSDSGGGTQYF.

The chain links TRBV11-2 to TRBJ2-7; D is undetermined. The CDR3 has 13 residues. Germline assignment: CDR1 SGHAT and CDR2 FQNNGV. The germline V and J ends were trimmed by 1 base and 2 bases, with 6 bases remaining between them. The CDR3 loop is CASSLGAPYEQYF. CDR3 sequence (DNA): TGTGCCAGCAGCTTAGGAGCTCCCTACGAGCAGTACTTC.

The V and J genes are TRBV20-1 and TRBJ2-3; D unclear. CDR1 is DFQATT, CDR2 SNEGSKA, per germline (reference sequence). The ends were cut back, 6 bases at V and 5 bases at J, with 9 bases in the middle. The CDR3 is 11 amino acids. The chain's CDR3 is CSAEVLDTQYF. The CDR3 DNA reads as TGCAGTGCCGAGGTACTAGATACGCAGTATTTT.

This clone has a handful of counts. J is TRBJ2-7 and V is TRBV25-1; D is possibly TRBD2 (5 bases). Germline V gives CDR1 MGHDK, CDR2 SYGVNS. The CDR3 is 12 residues long. Trimming removed 8 bases from V and 3 bases from J, with 11 bases in between. CDR3: CASGFGVYEQYF. The DNA of the CDR3 is TGTGCCAGCGGATTCGGGGTCTACGAGCAGTACTTC.

The rearrangement links TRBV30 to TRBJ2-5, with D maybe TRBD1 (5 bases). The V end was cut by 5 bases, the J end by 4 bases, with 8 bases between. This CDR3 is built from 11 residues. The germline V gene encodes CDR1 GTSNPN and CDR2 SVGIG (reference sequence). The CDR3 sequence is CAWGQGETQYF. DNA for the CDR3: TGTGCCTGGGGCCAGGGAGAGACCCAGTACTTC.

This clone was counted between two and nine times. The V and J genes are TRBV29-1 and TRBJ1-1, with D possibly being TRBD1 (6 bases). The germline V gene encodes CDR1 SQVTM and CDR2 ANQGSEA. The CDR3 spans 13 residues. Trimming took off 6 bases at V and 1 base at J, with 12 bases between the two ends. CDR3 region: CSVGDNANTEAFF. Here the CDR3 DNA reads TGCAGCGTAGGGGACAACGCGAACACTGAAGCTTTCTTT.

There are many counts of this clone. The V gene is TRBV6-1, the J gene TRBJ1-2; 8 nucleotides agree with TRBD1. J gave up 6 bases and V 4 bases, and 10 bases lay outside the gene matches. Germline CDR1 MNHNS, CDR2 SASEGT. This CDR3 has 15 amino acids. The CDR3 DNA is TGTGCCAGCAGTGGGATTAGGGGACAGGAGAATGGCTACACCTTC. It is translated as CASSGIRGQENGYTF.

CDR3 nucleotides: TGTGCCAGCAGGGACGGACAGGGGGGCTACAATGAGCAGTTCTTC. This gives the protein CASRDGQGGYNEQFF. The rearrangement links TRBV5-6 to TRBJ2-1; 10 bases align to TRBD1. Germline V gives CDR1 SGHDT, CDR2 YYEEEE. V shed 5 bases, J shed 3 bases, and the junction held 5 bases outside the gene matches. CDR3 length: 15 amino acids.

Regarding this clone: A much more abundant neighbour one base away suggests this may be a read error. The CDR3 DNA sequence: TGCGCCAGCAGTGGACGGGGGGAAGAGACCCAGTACTTC. This sequence encodes CASSGRGEETQYF. The rearrangement joins TRBV10-1 to TRBJ2-5; 7 bases are shared with TRBD2. Germline loops: CDR1 WNHNN, CDR2 SYGVQD (reference sequence). The CDR3 runs to 13 residues. The ends lost 4 bases at V and 3 bases at J; junction bases unmatched: 2.

Concerning this clone itself: This specimen includes other DNA sequences encoding the same CDR3. This sequence joins TRBV11-2 and TRBJ2-3, with 9 nucleotides matching TRBD2. This CDR3 has 16 amino acids. With V trimmed by 3 bases and J by 2 bases, 6 bases remained unmatched. Germline V gives CDR1 SGHAT, CDR2 FQNNGV. CDR3 in amino acids: CASSLGLAGNTDTQYF. The CDR3, as DNA: TGTGCCAGCAGCTTGGGTCTAGCGGGGAACACAGATACGCAGTATTTT.

V and J are TRBV9 and TRBJ2-2, with D hard to call. Germline V lookup: CDR1 SGDLS, CDR2 YYNGEE. This CDR3 spans 15 amino acids. Between the trimmed V and J ends, which lost 1 base and 7 bases, there was a span of 14 bases. The CDR3: CASSVLGTVGGELFF. The DNA for the CDR3 is TGTGCCAGCAGCGTACTAGGAACTGTGGGCGGGGAGCTGTTTTTT.

The chain couples TRBV29-1 to TRBJ2-5, with D maybe TRBD2 (5 bases). Trimming took 6 bases from V and 2 from J, leaving 19 bases between them. Germline CDR1 and CDR2: SQVTM and ANQGSEA. CDR3 length equals 15 residues. CDR3 loop: CSVVEGSSPQETQYF. As DNA, the CDR3 is TGCAGCGTCGTCGAAGGGAGTAGCCCTCAAGAGACCCAGTACTTC.

This clone has just one count. This CDR3 is missing its conserved last phenylalanine or tryptophan, likely due to a read error. Because the CDR3's place on the DNA is in doubt, the DNA is left out and the CDR3 is given as listed by TCRdb. The genes are TRBV7-2 and TRBJ1-2. Per germline, CDR1 SGHTA and CDR2 FQGNSA. Both ends counted, the CDR3 spans 12 residues. CDR3: CASMERGGHLRV.

This chain uses TRBV6-1 with TRBJ1-2; TRBD1 might be the D (6 bases). The V and J ends lost 8 bases and 5 bases respectively, with 15 bases between them. This CDR3 is built from 13 residues. In germline, CDR1 is MNHNS, CDR2 SASEGT. This CDR3 is CASEARGRYGYTF. The CDR3, as DNA: TGTGCCAGCGAGGCCAGGGGAAGGTATGGCTACACCTTC.

A note on this clone: This same CDR3 is encoded by further DNA sequences in the sample. The V call is TRBV29-1, the J call TRBJ1-3; D not certain. Trimming stripped 0 bases from V and 0 bases from J, with 9 bases between. The CDR3 covers 15 residues. Germline CDR1 reads SQVTM; CDR2 reads ANQGSEA. CDR3 DNA: TGCAGCGTTGAAGATCTTGGGAGCTCTGGAAACACCATATATTTT. Translation gives CSVEDLGSSGNTIYF.

The V gene is TRBV18, the J gene TRBJ2-4; perhaps D is TRBD1 or TRBD2 (5 bases each). CDR1 and CDR2 (germline): KGHSH, LQKENI. The CDR3 loop spans 15 amino acids. Trimming shortened V by 0 bases and J by 8 bases, and 14 bases separated the two germline ends. CDR3 DNA sequence: TGTGCCAGCTCACCACCCGGGACCCGAGGGGACATTCAGTACTTC. This codes for CASSPPGTRGDIQYF. Combining the CDR3 with reference TRBV18 and TRBJ2-4 gives the whole variable domain NAGVMQNPRHLVRRRGQEARLRCSPMKGHSHVYWYRQLPEEGLKFMVYLQKENIIDESGMPKERFSAEFPKEGPSILRIQQVVRGDSAAYFCASSPPGTRGDIQYFGAGTRLSVL.

In regard to this clone: Other DNA sequences in this specimen translate into the identical CDR3. The chain carries TRBV5-1 and TRBJ2-5; D is unresolved. Per germline, CDR1 SGHRS and CDR2 YFSETQ. The CDR3 length is 14 residues. V was pared by 0 bases and J by 3 bases, with 9 bases between. The CDR3 loop is CASSLAGGKETQYF. CDR3 DNA: TGCGCCAGCAGCTTGGCTGGCGGAAAAGAGACCCAGTACTTC.

V is TRBV5-4 and J is TRBJ2-1; TRBD2 aligns across 8 bases. This CDR3 is built from 14 residues. Per germline, CDR1 SGHNT and CDR2 YYREEE (reference sequence). V gave up 4 bases and J gave up 6 bases; unmatched junction bases: 6. CDR3 residues: CASSRSGDANEQFF. DNA for the CDR3: TGTGCCAGCAGCCGTAGCGGGGATGCCAATGAGCAGTTCTTC. The full variable domain, completed using reference TRBV5-4 and TRBJ2-1, is ETGVTQSPTHLIKTRGQQVTLRCSSQSGHNTVSWYQQALGQGPQFIFQYYREEENGRGNFPPRFSGLQFPNYSSELNVNALELDDSALYLCASSRSGDANEQFFGPGTRLTVL.

This sequence joins TRBV5-1 and TRBJ1-1; TRBD1 matches 8 bases. V dropped 2 bases and J dropped 2; count of bases not matched to a gene: 8. Germline CDR1 is SGHRS and CDR2 is YFSETQ. This CDR3 has 16 amino acids. The CDR3 spells CASSFGPDRANTEAFF. CDR3 bases: TGCGCCAGCAGCTTCGGCCCGGACAGGGCCAACACTGAAGCTTTCTTT. Drawing the rest from reference TRBV5-1 and TRBJ1-1, the complete variable domain is KAGVTQTPRYLIKTRGQQVTLSCSPISGHRSVSWYQQTPGQGLQFLFEYFSETQRNKGNFPGRFSGRQFSNSRSEMNVSTLELGDSALYLCASSFGPDRANTEAFFGQGTRLTVV.

As for this clone: Within the sample, other DNA sequences also encode this same CDR3. The CDR3 DNA is TGCGCCAGCAGCTTAGGGGGGCACACTGAAGCTTTCTTT. This codes for CASSLGGHTEAFF. V usage is TRBV5-1 and J usage is TRBJ1-1; D possibly corresponds to TRBD1 (6 bases). This CDR3 spans 13 amino acids. From germline, CDR1 is SGHRS and CDR2 YFSETQ. Trimming shortened V by 2 bases and J by 3 bases, and 8 bases separated the two germline ends.

This clone was counted once. The sample has other DNA sequences that encode this CDR3 too. V and J are TRBV5-6 and TRBJ2-3; D possibly corresponds to TRBD1 (5 bases). The length of the CDR3 is 13 residues. Trimming pared 1 base from V and 4 bases from J, leaving 7 bases between. CDR1 and CDR2 from the germline V gene are SGHDT and YYEEEE. CDR3 region: CASSLKGPDTQYF. CDR3 sequence (DNA): TGTGCCAGCAGCTTGAAGGGGCCAGATACGCAGTATTTT.